These 13 T cell receptor beta chains were all obtained from the same sample, sequenced in a study of blood T cell repertoires in COVID-19. The protocol was immunoSEQ multiplex PCR, while the TCRdb copy is restricted to in-frame clones and leaves out a portion. The table records about 250,000 clones, around 86% of them present only once. Sequencing was carried out using PBMCs or T cells enriched from blood (not recorded which). These receptors were taken from a woman aged 45-65 years who had recovered from COVID-19.

V is TRBV4-1 and J is TRBJ2-1; 7 bases fit TRBD1. J gave up 5 bases and V 2 bases, and 6 bases lay outside the gene matches. The germline CDR1 and CDR2 sequences are MGHRA and YSYEKL. The CDR3 contains 15 residues. The CDR3 DNA follows: TGCGCCAGCAGCCAATACAGGGGCGAAAACAATGAGCAGTTCTTC. Translated: CASSQYRGENNEQFF.

To note about this clone: The germline gene is not matched at one end of the junction; a read error may be the cause. The chain recombines TRBV11-2 with TRBJ2-7; perhaps TRBD2 as D (5 bases). CDR1 and CDR2 (germline): SGHAT, FQNNGV. The CDR3 loop spans 13 amino acids. The CDR3: CASSYGGSFEQYF. The CDR3 nucleotides are TGTGCCAGCAGCTACGGCGGGTCCTTCGAGCAGTACTTC. The full variable domain, rest sourced from reference TRBV11-2 and TRBJ2-7, is EAGVAQSPRYKIIEKRQSVAFWCNPISGHATLYWYQQILGQGPKLLIQFQNNGVVDDSQLPKDRFSAERLKGVDSTLKIQPAKLEDSAVYLCASSYGGSFEQYFGPGTRLTVT.

This clone was found a few times. The chain employs TRBV30 and TRBJ2-7; maybe TRBD2 (5 bases). Deletions cut 0 bases from V and 2 bases from J, with 11 bases between. This CDR3 is 14 amino acids long. Per the germline V gene, CDR1 is GTSNPN and CDR2 is SVGIG (reference sequence). The CDR3 sequence: CAWSVQAEPYEQYF. The CDR3, as DNA: TGTGCCTGGAGTGTACAAGCGGAGCCCTACGAGCAGTACTTC. Full variable domain (missing parts from reference TRBV30 and TRBJ2-7): SQTIHQWPATLVQPVGSPLSLECTVEGTSNPNLYWYRQAAGRGLQLLFYSVGIGQISSEVPQNLSASRPQDRQFILSSKKLLLSDSGFYLCAWSVQAEPYEQYFGPGTRLTVT.

This sequence joins TRBV11-2 and TRBJ2-3, with a possible D match to TRBD2 (6 bases). Germline lookup yields CDR1 SGHAT and CDR2 FQNNGV. CDR3 length: 11 residues. V lost 1 base and J 15 bases, leaving 11 bases between the germline ends. CDR3 amino acids: CASSLVGSTYF. The CDR3 region has the DNA TGTGCCAGCAGCTTAGTCGGGAGTACCTATTTT.

The chain joins TRBV27 to TRBJ2-7; 9 nucleotides agree with TRBD1. The CDR3 loop spans 15 amino acids. Germline CDR1 MNHEY, CDR2 SMNVEV (reference sequence). V lost 3 bases, J lost 7 bases, and 10 bases stayed unmatched. CDR3 protein: CASSLGDRVKYEQYF. The CDR3 DNA reads TGTGCCAGCAGTTTGGGGGACAGGGTCAAATATGAGCAGTACTTC.

The V and J genes are TRBV19 and TRBJ2-2; 8 bases match TRBD2. Germline CDR1 and CDR2: LNHDA and SQIVND (reference sequence). CDR3 length: 14 residues. V shed 3 bases, J shed 6 bases, and the junction held 3 bases outside the gene matches. The chain's CDR3 is CASSMELAAGELFF. The DNA for the CDR3 is TGTGCCAGTAGTATGGAACTAGCGGCCGGGGAGCTGTTTTTT.

V is TRBV5-1 and J is TRBJ2-7; TRBD1 matches at 7 bases. This CDR3 is 14 amino acids long. Germline lookup yields CDR1 SGHRS and CDR2 YFSETQ. The trim removed 7 bases at V and 4 bases at J, leaving 11 bases unmatched. The CDR3 coding sequence is TGCGCCAGCGGGGACGGGACAGCCTCGTACGAGCAGTACTTC. Protein product: CASGDGTASYEQYF.

The chain links TRBV7-9 to TRBJ2-1; TRBD2 aligns across 12 bases. This CDR3 contains 17 residues. V gave up 0 bases and J gave up 4 bases; unmatched junction bases: 4. The V gene's germline CDR1 is SEHNR and CDR2 FQNEAQ (reference sequence). Written as DNA, the CDR3 is TGTGCCAGCAGCTTAGCGCCGACTAGCGGGGGTTACAATGAGCAGTTCTTC. Its translation: CASSLAPTSGGYNEQFF.

The rearrangement joins TRBV2 to TRBJ2-7, with 10 bases identical to TRBD2. J gave up 6 bases and V 2 bases, and 7 bases lay outside the gene matches. The CDR3 extends over 15 amino acids. Germline V lookup: CDR1 SNHLY, CDR2 FYNNEI. The CDR3 region is CASSETASGSSEQYF. CDR3 in DNA: TGTGCCAGCAGTGAAACGGCTAGCGGGAGCTCCGAGCAGTACTTC.

The chain carries TRBV7-9 and TRBJ2-2; 8 bases are shared with TRBD2. Germline loops: CDR1 SEHNR, CDR2 FQNEAQ (reference sequence). V dropped 8 bases and J dropped 1; count of bases not matched to a gene: 9. The CDR3 covers 16 residues. The CDR3 DNA reads as TGTGCCAGCTGGTTGGGGCTAGCGGGGAACACCGGGGAGCTGTTTTTT. Translating it yields CASWLGLAGNTGELFF. Based on the CDR3 plus reference TRBV7-9 and TRBJ2-2, the full variable domain is DTGVSQNPRHKITKRGQNVTFRCDPISEHNRLYWYRQTLGQGPEFLTYFQNEAQLEKSRLLSDRFSAERPKGSFSTLEIQRTEQGDSAMYLCASWLGLAGNTGELFFGEGSRLTVL.

The chain employs TRBV24-1 and TRBJ2-1; possible D gene TRBD2, 6 bases. Looked up from germline, CDR1 is KGHDR and CDR2 is SFDVKD. The CDR3 consists of 12 residues. V was shortened by 9 bases and J by 6 bases, with 11 bases between the two germline ends. CDR3 sequence: CATPRSGNEQFF. The CDR3 DNA is TGTGCCACCCCCCGTAGCGGCAATGAGCAGTTCTTC.

This clone was seen more than once but under ten times. CDR3 region: CASIDTFSGNTIYF. The CDR3 nucleotides are TGTGCCAGCATCGACACATTCTCTGGAAACACCATATATTTT. The rearrangement uses TRBV28 and TRBJ1-3; D is unclear. There are 14 residues in the CDR3. V dropped 7 bases and J dropped 0 bases, with 10 bases sitting between them. CDR1 is MDHEN and CDR2 is SYDVKM in the germline V gene.

The rearrangement uses TRBV5-1 and TRBJ1-4; 8 bases are a match to TRBD1. The germline CDR1 and CDR2 sequences are SGHRS and YFSETQ. This CDR3 region has 16 residues. The trim removed 1 base at V and 6 bases at J, leaving 8 bases unmatched. The CDR3 sequence is CASSLTPDRVYEKLFF. The CDR3 region has the DNA TGCGCCAGCAGCTTGACCCCGGACAGGGTCTATGAAAAACTGTTTTTT.